The rows below give T cell receptor beta chains drawn from one sample of a study of regulatory and conventional T cells in RAG deficiency. Some clones are missing from TCRdb's copy, which holds only in-frame ones; the method was immunoSEQ multiplex PCR. The table has around 29,000 clones, 90% to 95% seen once. These same records also appear under a second study, on regulatory T cells.

What was sequenced was CD25- CD4+ T cells sorted from blood. The receptors here all came from a human donor in good health. CDR3s leave out the opening cysteine and the closing phenylalanine or tryptophan.

v_gene,CDR3aa
TRBV28,ASGQLHFYEQY
TRBV29-1,SVASEQYSPLH
TRBV28,ASRYSSYEQY
TRBV28,ASTPAGRTVGNEQF
TRBV5-4,ASSLGGQMGETQY
TRBV5-1,ASSLTTSGAETQY
TRBV21-1,ASRKRQVTGGYT
TRBV9,ASSALTGVGTGELF
TRBV4-2,ASSQVQRLETQY
TRBV7-3,ASSKQGDTEAF
TRBV27,ASSLRTGEAF
TRBV5-1,ASSLGQPQETQY
TRBV14,ASSQGPRVYNEQF
TRBV4-1,ASSRELAGDYNEQF
TRBV19,ASSIGGSGANVLT
TRBV11-2,ASSFGRGLQETQY